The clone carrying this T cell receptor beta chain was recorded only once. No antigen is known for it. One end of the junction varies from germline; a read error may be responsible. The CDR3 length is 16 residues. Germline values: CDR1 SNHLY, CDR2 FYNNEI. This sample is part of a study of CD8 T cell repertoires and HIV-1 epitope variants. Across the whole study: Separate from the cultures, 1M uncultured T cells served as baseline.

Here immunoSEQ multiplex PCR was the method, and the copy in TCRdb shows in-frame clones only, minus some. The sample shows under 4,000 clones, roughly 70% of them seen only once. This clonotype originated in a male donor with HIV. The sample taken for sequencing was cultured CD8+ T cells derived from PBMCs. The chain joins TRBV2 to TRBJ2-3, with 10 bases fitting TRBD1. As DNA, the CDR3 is TGTGCCAGCAGTCCCTTGACAGGGGGCGAAGCAGATGCGCAGTATTTT. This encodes CASSPLTGGEADAQYF.